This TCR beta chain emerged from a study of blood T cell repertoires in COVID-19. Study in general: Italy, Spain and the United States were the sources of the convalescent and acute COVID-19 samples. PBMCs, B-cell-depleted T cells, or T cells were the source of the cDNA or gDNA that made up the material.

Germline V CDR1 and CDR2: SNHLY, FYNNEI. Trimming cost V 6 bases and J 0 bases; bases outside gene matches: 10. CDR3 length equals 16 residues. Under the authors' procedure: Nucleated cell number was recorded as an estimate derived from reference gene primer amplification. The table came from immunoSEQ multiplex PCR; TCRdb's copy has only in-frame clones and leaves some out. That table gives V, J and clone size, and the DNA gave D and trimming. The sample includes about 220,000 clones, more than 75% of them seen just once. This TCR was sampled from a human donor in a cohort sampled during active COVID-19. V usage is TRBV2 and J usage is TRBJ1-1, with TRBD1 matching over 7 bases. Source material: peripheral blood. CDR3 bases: TGTGCCAGCAGACCCGGGACAGCCCTGATGAACACTGAAGCTTTCTTT. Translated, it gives CASRPGTALMNTEAFF.